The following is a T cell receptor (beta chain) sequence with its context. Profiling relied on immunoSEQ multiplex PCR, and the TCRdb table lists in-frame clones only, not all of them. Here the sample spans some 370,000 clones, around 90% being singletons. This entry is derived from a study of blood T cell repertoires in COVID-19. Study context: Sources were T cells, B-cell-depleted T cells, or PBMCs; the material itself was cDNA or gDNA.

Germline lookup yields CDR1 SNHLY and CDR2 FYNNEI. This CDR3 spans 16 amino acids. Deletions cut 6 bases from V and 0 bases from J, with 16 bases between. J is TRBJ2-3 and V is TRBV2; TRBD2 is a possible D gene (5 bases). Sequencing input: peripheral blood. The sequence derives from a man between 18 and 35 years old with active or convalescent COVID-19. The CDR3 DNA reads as TGTGCCAGCAGCGAGATGGACTTCTCTAGCACAGATACGCAGTATTTT. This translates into CASSEMDFSSTDTQYF. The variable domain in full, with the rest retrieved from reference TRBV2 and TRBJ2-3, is EPEVTQTPSHQVTQMGQEVILRCVPISNHLYFYWYRQILGQKVEFLVSFYNNEISEKSEIFDDQFSVERPDGSNFTLKIRSTKLEDSAMYFCASSEMDFSSTDTQYFGPGTRLTVL.